The clone carrying this TCR beta chain has ten or more counts. This sample was included in a study of T cells after yellow fever vaccination. Study-wide background: Sorting by CD3, CD45RA, CCR7 and CD95 gave EM, EMRA, CM and Tscm subsets.

Template switching with 5'RACE generated the TCR cDNA and added a universal primer site and UMIs. TCRdb reanalysed the 5' RACE reads using MiXCR and keeps one entry per CDR3 protein. The data contain 20,000 to 25,000 distinct CDR3 sequences, 4% to 6% of them seen just once; the ten biggest clones take up about 20%. The germline V and J ends were trimmed by 3 bases and 5 bases, with 15 bases remaining between them. The CDR3 is made up of 15 amino acids. Per the germline V gene, CDR1 is SGHTS and CDR2 is YDEGEE. The J gene is TRBJ2-1, the V gene TRBV5-8; D call uncertain. The sequence was obtained from a man aged 18 to 29 who received the YFV17D yellow fever vaccine. This material consisted of PBMCs, either bulk or a sorted T-cell subset (CD4+, CD8+, memory, or dextramer-sorted; not recorded which), taken around 45 days after the first yellow fever vaccination. The CDR3 nucleotides read TGTGCCAGCAGCTCCTTAACAACCGAGCACAATGAGCAGTTCTTC. This translates into CASSSLTTEHNEQFF. Supplemented by reference TRBV5-8 and TRBJ2-1, the full variable domain reads EAGVTQSPTHLIKTRGQQATLRCSPISGHTSVYWYQQALGLGLQFLLWYDEGEERNRGNFPPRFSGRQFPNYSSELNVNALELEDSALYLCASSSLTTEHNEQFFGPGTRLTVL.